The clone carrying this T cell receptor beta chain has a handful of counts. Its antigen remains unidentified. The data were obtained in a study of beta chain features in type 1 diabetes. As for the study in general: Examination of sorted cells across all samples involved about 100,000,000 cells.

Expressed TCRB transcripts were sequenced after all isolated RNA was converted to cDNA. The protocol was immunoSEQ multiplex PCR, while the TCRdb copy is restricted to in-frame clones and leaves out a portion. The sample holds about 160,000 clones, less than 10% seen once. Study-wide points: For Type 1 diabetes patients, all four CD4+ subsets carried TCRB CDR3s that were moderately but significantly shorter. Still unanswered here is whether HLA type influences TCRB rearrangement.

The CDR3 is made up of 14 amino acids. Germline V gene lookup returns CDR1 SGHRS and CDR2 YFSETQ. V dropped 5 bases and J dropped 10; count of bases not matched to a gene: 12. Sequencing was done on a sample of central memory CD4+ T cells from blood. The sequence came from a man younger than 35 with type 1 diabetes. This chain uses TRBV5-1 with TRBJ1-2; 9 bases align to TRBD1. CDR3 nucleotide sequence: TGCGCCAGCAGGGCCGGGACAGGGCGGATGGTCTACACCTTC. It encodes CASRAGTGRMVYTF.